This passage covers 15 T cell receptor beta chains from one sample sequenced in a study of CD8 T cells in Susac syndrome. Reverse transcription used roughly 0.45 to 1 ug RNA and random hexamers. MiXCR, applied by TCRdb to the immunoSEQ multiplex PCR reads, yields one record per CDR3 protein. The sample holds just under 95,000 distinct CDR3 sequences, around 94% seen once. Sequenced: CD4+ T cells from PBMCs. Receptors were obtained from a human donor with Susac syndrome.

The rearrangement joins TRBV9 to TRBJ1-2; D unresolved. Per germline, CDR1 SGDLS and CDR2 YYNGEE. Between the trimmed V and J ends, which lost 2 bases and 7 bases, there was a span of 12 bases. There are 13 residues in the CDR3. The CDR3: CASSVRDSGGYTF. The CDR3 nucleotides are TGTGCCAGCAGCGTCCGGGATTCGGGTGGCTACACCTTC.

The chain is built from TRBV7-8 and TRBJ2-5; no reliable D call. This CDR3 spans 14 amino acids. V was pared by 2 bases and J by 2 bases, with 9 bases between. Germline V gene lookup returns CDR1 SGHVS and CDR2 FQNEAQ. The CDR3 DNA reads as TGTGCCAGCAGCTTATGGAGCAGACAAGAGACCCAGTACTTC. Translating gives CASSLWSRQETQYF.

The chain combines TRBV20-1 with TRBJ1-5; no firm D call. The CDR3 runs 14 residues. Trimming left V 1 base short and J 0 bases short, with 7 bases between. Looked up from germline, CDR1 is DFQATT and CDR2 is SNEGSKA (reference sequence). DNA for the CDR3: TGCAGTGCTAGAGTTTCAGCTAGCAATCAGCCCCAGCATTTT. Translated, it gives CSARVSASNQPQHF.

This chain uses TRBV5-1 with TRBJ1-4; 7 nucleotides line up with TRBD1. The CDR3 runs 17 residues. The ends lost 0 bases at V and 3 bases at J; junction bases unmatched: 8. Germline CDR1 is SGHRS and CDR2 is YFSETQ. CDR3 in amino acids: CASSLDPPGTANEKLFF. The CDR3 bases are TGCGCCAGCAGCTTGGACCCCCCGGGGACAGCTAATGAAAAACTGTTTTTT.

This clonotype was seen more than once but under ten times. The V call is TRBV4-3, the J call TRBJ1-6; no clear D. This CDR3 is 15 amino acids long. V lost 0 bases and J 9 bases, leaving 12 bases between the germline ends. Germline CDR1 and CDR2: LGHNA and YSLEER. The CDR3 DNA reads TGCGCCAGCAGCCAAGATAGGCGCCCTCTTTCACCCCTCCACTTT. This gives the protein CASSQDRRPLSPLHF.

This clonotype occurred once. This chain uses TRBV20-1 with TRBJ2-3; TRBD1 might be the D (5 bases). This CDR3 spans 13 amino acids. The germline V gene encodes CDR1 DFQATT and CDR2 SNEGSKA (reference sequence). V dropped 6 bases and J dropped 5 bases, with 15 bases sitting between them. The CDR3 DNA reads TGCAGTGCCGACAGACCCCGGCAAGATACGCAGTATTTT. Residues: CSADRPRQDTQYF.

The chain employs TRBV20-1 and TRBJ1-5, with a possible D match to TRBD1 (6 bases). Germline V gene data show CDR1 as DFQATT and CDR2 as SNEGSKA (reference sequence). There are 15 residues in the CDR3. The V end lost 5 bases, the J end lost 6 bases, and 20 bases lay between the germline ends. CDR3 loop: CSAPAGLEGGQPQHF. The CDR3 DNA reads TGCAGTGCTCCCGCGGGCCTAGAAGGGGGTCAGCCCCAGCATTTT.

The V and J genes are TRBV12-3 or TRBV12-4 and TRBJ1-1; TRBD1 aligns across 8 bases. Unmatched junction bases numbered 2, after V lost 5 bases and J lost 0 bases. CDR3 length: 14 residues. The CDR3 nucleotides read TGTGCCAGCAGTGGACAGGGCTTGAACACTGAAGCTTTCTTT. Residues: CASSGQGLNTEAFF.

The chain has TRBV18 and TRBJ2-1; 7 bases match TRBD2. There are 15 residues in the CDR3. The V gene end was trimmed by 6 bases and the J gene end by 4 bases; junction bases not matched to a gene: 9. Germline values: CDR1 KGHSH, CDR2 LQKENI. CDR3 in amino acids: CASSPWGGEYNEQFF. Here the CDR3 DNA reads TGTGCCAGCTCTCCTTGGGGGGGAGAGTACAATGAGCAGTTCTTC.

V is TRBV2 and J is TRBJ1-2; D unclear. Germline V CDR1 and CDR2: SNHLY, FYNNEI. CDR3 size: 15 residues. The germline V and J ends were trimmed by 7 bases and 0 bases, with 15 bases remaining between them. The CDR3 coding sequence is TGTGCCAGCAAGTCAGAGCTTGAAACTAACTATGGCTACACCTTC. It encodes CASKSELETNYGYTF.

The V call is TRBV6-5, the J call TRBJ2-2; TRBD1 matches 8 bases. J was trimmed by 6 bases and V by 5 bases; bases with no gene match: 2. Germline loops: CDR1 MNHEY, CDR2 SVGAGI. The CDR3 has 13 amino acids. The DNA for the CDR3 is TGTGCCAGCAGTACCAGGGGGCCCGGGGAGCTGTTTTTT. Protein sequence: CASSTRGPGELFF.

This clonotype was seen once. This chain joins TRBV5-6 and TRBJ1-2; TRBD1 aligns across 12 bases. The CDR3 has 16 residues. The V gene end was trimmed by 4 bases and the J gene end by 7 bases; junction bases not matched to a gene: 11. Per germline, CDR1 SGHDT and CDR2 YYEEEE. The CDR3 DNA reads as TGTGCCAGCAGCGTCTTCCGGGACAGGGGGCGAGGTGGCTACACCTTC. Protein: CASSVFRDRGRGGYTF.

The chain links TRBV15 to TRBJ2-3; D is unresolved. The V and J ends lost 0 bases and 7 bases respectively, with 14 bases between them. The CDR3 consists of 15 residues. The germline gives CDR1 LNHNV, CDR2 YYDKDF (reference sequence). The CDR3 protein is CATSRDETGPNTQYF. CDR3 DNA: TGTGCCACCAGCAGAGATGAGACCGGGCCGAATACGCAGTATTTT.

DNA of the CDR3: TGTGCCAGCAGTGGGGGCGTGTACGGCAATCAGCCCCAGCATTTT. Amino acid sequence: CASSGGVYGNQPQHF. The V gene is TRBV2, the J gene TRBJ1-5; tentative D call: TRBD1 (5 bases). Per the germline V gene, CDR1 is SNHLY and CDR2 is FYNNEI. The CDR3 is made up of 15 amino acids. V dropped 4 bases and J dropped 2 bases, with 12 bases sitting between them.

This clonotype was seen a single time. CDR3 sequence: CASRLAGYNEQFF. The CDR3 DNA follows: TGCGCCAGCAGGCTAGCGGGGTACAATGAGCAGTTCTTC. This chain uses TRBV5-1 with TRBJ2-1; 9 nucleotides match TRBD2. From germline, CDR1 is SGHRS and CDR2 YFSETQ. V shed 5 bases, J shed 4 bases, and the junction held 1 base outside the gene matches. The CDR3 consists of 13 residues.